This T cell receptor beta chain is drawn from a study of T-cell memory formation after mild COVID-19. There are a few counts of this clonotype. Its antigen is as yet unknown. General study results and limits: Contracting clones, day 15 to 85, had balanced CD4/CD8, and later expanders favored CD4+. Clones which contracted sat mainly in CM and EM if CD4+, and in EMRA if CD8+. The finding that pre-infection memory included some responding clones suggested that cross-reactive memory joined.

The ends were cut back, 6 bases at V and 0 bases at J, with 12 bases in the middle. This CDR3 is 14 amino acids long. Germline V gives CDR1 SNHLY, CDR2 FYNNEI. 5'RACE primed at constant segments yielded TCR alpha and TCR beta cDNA libraries bearing sample barcodes and UMIs. TCRdb re-derived calls from the 5' RACE reads in MiXCR, one entry per CDR3 protein. The sample records 300,000 to 400,000 distinct CDR3 sequences, 15% to 20% being singletons. The TCR sequence derives from a man aged 18 to 35 who had mild COVID-19 (a few samples of this study predate the infection). Cell type and time point are not known. V usage is TRBV2 and J usage is TRBJ2-7, with D possibly matching TRBD2 (5 bases). The sample consisted of PBMCs or a T cell subset sorted from them (not recorded which). CDR3 sequence: CASRRRPSSYEQYV. The CDR3, as DNA: TGTGCCAGCAGACGGAGGCCGAGCTCCTACGAGCAGTACGTC.